This is a list of T cell receptor beta chains from one sample in a study of response to subunit inactivated influenza vaccine. TCRdb reanalysed the RT-PCR reads using MiXCR and keeps one entry per CDR3 protein. The sample has 610,000 or so distinct CDR3 sequences; around 15% are singletons. Sequenced material: PBMCs from blood, taken roughly 12 days after vaccination. Receptors originate from a middle-aged man who received an inactivated influenza vaccine. CDR3s include the opening cysteine and the closing phenylalanine or tryptophan. The order of the fields is J gene, clone size, D gene, V gene, CDR3 DNA, CDR3 protein. The D gene is left open where the match is weak. Clone size, where shown, is once, few, many, or a class for clones that have expanded.

J gene: TRBJ2-7; clone size: NA; D gene: TRBD2; V gene: TRBV7-9; CDR3 DNA: TGTGCCAGCAGCCCCTCCGGGGTAGCGGGCCGAACCTACGAGCAGTACTTC; CDR3 protein: CASSPSGVAGRTYEQYF
J gene: TRBJ2-2; clone size: many; D gene: NA; V gene: TRBV5-1; CDR3 DNA: TGCGCCAGCAGCTTGGGCTTTTCCCGGTCGAACACCGGGGAGCTGTTTTTT; CDR3 protein: CASSLGFSRSNTGELFF
J gene: TRBJ1-1; clone size: NA; D gene: NA; V gene: TRBV28; CDR3 DNA: TGTGCCAGCAGTCACCCGGGCACTGAAGCTTTCTTT; CDR3 protein: CASSHPGTEAFF
J gene: TRBJ1-2; clone size: few; D gene: NA; V gene: TRBV4-1; CDR3 DNA: TGCGCCAGCAGCCGGATGGGACACTCCGATCACCATTATGGCTACACCTTC; CDR3 protein: CASSRMGHSDHHYGYTF
J gene: TRBJ1-5; clone size: few; D gene: NA; V gene: TRBV19; CDR3 DNA: TGTGCCAGTAGTATAACCGGTGGGGAGGGGAGGCCCCAGCATTTT; CDR3 protein: CASSITGGEGRPQHF
J gene: TRBJ2-3; clone size: NA; D gene: TRBD1; V gene: TRBV19; CDR3 DNA: TGTGCCAGTAGAACAACAGGGGGAGATACGCAGTATTTT; CDR3 protein: CASRTTGGDTQYF
J gene: TRBJ2-1; clone size: many; D gene: TRBD2; V gene: TRBV6-2/TRBV6-3; CDR3 DNA: TGTGCCAGCAGGATAGCGGGAGAAGGGCATGAGCAGTTCTTC; CDR3 protein: CASRIAGEGHEQFF
J gene: TRBJ2-5; clone size: NA; D gene: TRBD2; V gene: TRBV11-2; CDR3 DNA: TGTGCCAGCAGCTTCACAGCGGGGTCCCCAGTGGCCCAGTACTTC; CDR3 protein: CASSFTAGSPVAQYF
J gene: TRBJ2-5; clone size: few; D gene: NA; V gene: TRBV29-1; CDR3 DNA: TGCAGCGTTGGAGGACACCTTGCAGAGACCCAGTACTTC; CDR3 protein: CSVGGHLAETQYF
J gene: TRBJ2-3; clone size: NA; D gene: NA; V gene: TRBV24-1; CDR3 DNA: TGTGCCACCAGTGATTTGTGGCTCTCAGATACGCAGTATTTT; CDR3 protein: CATSDLWLSDTQYF
J gene: TRBJ2-1; clone size: NA; D gene: NA; V gene: TRBV20-1; CDR3 DNA: TGCAGTGCCACATTAAGACGATACAATGAGCAGTTCTTC; CDR3 protein: CSATLRRYNEQFF
J gene: TRBJ1-4; clone size: NA; D gene: NA; V gene: TRBV12-3/TRBV12-4; CDR3 DNA: TGTGCCAGCAGGTCTGGCGCGGGGGAAAAACTGTTTTTT; CDR3 protein: CASRSGAGEKLFF
J gene: TRBJ2-7; clone size: NA; D gene: TRBD1; V gene: TRBV12-3/TRBV12-4; CDR3 DNA: TGTGCCAGCAGTGCAACGGGACAGGATACGGGGGAGCAGTACTTC; CDR3 protein: CASSATGQDTGEQYF
J gene: TRBJ2-5; clone size: few; D gene: NA; V gene: TRBV4-3; CDR3 DNA: TGCGCCAGCAGCCAAGACGTCAGGGTAGGGACCCAGTACTTC; CDR3 protein: CASSQDVRVGTQYF